The 29 T cell receptor beta chains below were found in one sample sequenced in a study of CD8+CD57+ T cells in acquired aplastic anemia. Using genomic DNA as the template, TCR beta VDJ and CDR3 profiling was carried out. MiXCR, applied by TCRdb to the reads, yields one record per CDR3 protein. The sample holds some 200,000 distinct CDR3 sequences; roughly 55% are singletons and the top ten take about 29%. Sequences were obtained from sorted CD4+, CD8+, or CD8+CD57+ T cells (not recorded which) from PBMCs. Receptors originate from a human donor in good health.

CDR3 nucleotide sequence: TGTGCCAGCAGCTTAGAGGCGTACGAGACCCAGTACTTC. Translated: CASSLEAYETQYF. V is TRBV7-9 and J is TRBJ2-5; D ambiguous. With 1 base removed from V and 5 bases from J, the gap between germline ends came to 8 bases. CDR3 size: 13 residues. Germline lookup yields CDR1 SEHNR and CDR2 FQNEAQ (reference sequence).

Concerning this clonotype: One junction end does not reproduce the germline sequence, and a read error may be involved. The chain recombines TRBV25-1 with TRBJ1-5; D might be TRBD1 (5 bases). The germline V gene has CDR1 MGHDK and CDR2 SYGVNS. CDR3 size: 14 residues. The CDR3 nucleotides are TGTGCCAGCAGTGAATCGACAGTAAATCGGCCCCAGCATTTT. This translates into CASSESTVNRPQHF.

This clonotype was seen many times. The CDR3: CAILIEGLGYTF. DNA of the CDR3: TGTGCCATCCTGATCGAGGGACTCGGCTACACCTTC. This chain joins TRBV10-3 and TRBJ1-2, with D possibly TRBD1 on 5 matching bases. The germline V and J ends were trimmed by 8 bases and 8 bases, with 15 bases remaining between them. Per germline, CDR1 ENHRY and CDR2 SYGVKD. CDR3 length: 12 amino acids.

In its sample, this clonotype was seen many times. The gene calls are TRBV9 and TRBJ1-1, with D perhaps TRBD1 (6 bases). The CDR3 length is 14 residues. Germline CDR1 SGDLS, CDR2 YYNGEE. V lost 4 bases to trimming and J lost 5 bases, with 15 bases between them. CDR3 amino acids: CASSSTFQGTEAFF. CDR3 in DNA: TGTGCCAGCAGCTCGACCTTCCAGGGGACTGAAGCTTTCTTT.

This clonotype was counted only a few times. The chain recombines TRBV27 with TRBJ1-2; D is unclear. V lost 3 bases to trimming and J lost 2 bases, with 7 bases between them. CDR3 length: 13 amino acids. Germline loops: CDR1 MNHEY, CDR2 SMNVEV (reference sequence). For the CDR3, the DNA is TGTGCCAGCAGTTTTTCAGTCAACTATGGCTACACCTTC. It translates to CASSFSVNYGYTF.

This clonotype was seen many times. V is TRBV7-2 and J is TRBJ2-1; D ambiguous. The germline gives CDR1 SGHTA, CDR2 FQGNSA. V lost 3 bases to trimming and J lost 0 bases, with 9 bases between them. CDR3 length: 15 amino acids. The CDR3 region has the DNA TGTGCCAGCAGCTTCACCGTTCCCTCCTACAATGAGCAGTTCTTC. This gives the protein CASSFTVPSYNEQFF.

The CDR3 loop reads CSARVSRLNYEQYF. CDR3 sequence (DNA): TGCAGTGCTAGAGTGTCGCGACTGAACTACGAGCAGTACTTC. The chain has TRBV20-1 and TRBJ2-7; D gene uncertain. The length of the CDR3 is 14 residues. Germline V lookup: CDR1 DFQATT, CDR2 SNEGSKA (reference sequence). The V end was cut by 1 base, the J end by 3 bases, with 13 bases between.

This sequence joins TRBV5-1 and TRBJ2-2; TRBD1 might be the D (6 bases). Between the trimmed V and J ends, which lost 4 bases and 5 bases, there was a span of 12 bases. Germline-derived CDR1 and CDR2 are SGHRS and YFSETQ. The CDR3 spans 14 residues. CDR3 coding DNA: TGCGCCAGCAGCCAGGACAGTCCAACCGGGGAGCTGTTTTTT. Translation gives CASSQDSPTGELFF.

This sequence joins TRBV19 and TRBJ2-7; D may be TRBD1 (6 bases). The CDR3 length is 15 residues. In germline, CDR1 is LNHDA, CDR2 SQIVND (reference sequence). The V end lost 5 bases, the J end lost 3 bases, and 17 bases lay between the germline ends. The CDR3: CASSDSGVSIYEQYF. CDR3 DNA sequence: TGTGCCAGTAGTGATTCAGGGGTGTCAATCTACGAGCAGTACTTC.

This chain links TRBV12-3 or TRBV12-4 with TRBJ2-3, with D tentatively TRBD2 (6 bases). V lost 6 bases and J lost 7, with 17 bases in between. The CDR3 loop spans 14 amino acids. In DNA form, the CDR3 reads TGTGCCAGCAGCCCGCCGGGGGTACTAAATACGCAGTATTTT. This encodes CASSPPGVLNTQYF.

The chain has TRBV5-1 and TRBJ1-5, with unresolved D. The CDR3 is 11 amino acids. Per the germline V gene, CDR1 is SGHRS and CDR2 is YFSETQ. V was trimmed by 3 bases and J by 11 bases, leaving 9 bases between them. CDR3: CASSYGETQHF. The DNA of the CDR3 is TGCGCCAGCAGCTACGGAGAGACCCAGCATTTT.

The chain uses TRBV5-1 and TRBJ2-7; a possible D gene is TRBD2 (6 bases). CDR1 and CDR2 (germline): SGHRS, YFSETQ. Deletions cut 0 bases from V and 2 bases from J, with 12 bases between. The CDR3 sequence is 15 residues long. CDR3 sequence reads: CASSLVAGFPYEQYF. The CDR3 coding sequence is TGCGCCAGCAGCTTGGTCGCGGGGTTCCCCTACGAGCAGTACTTC.

The chain is built from TRBV24-1 and TRBJ2-7; 9 bases map to TRBD1. This CDR3 region has 14 residues. Germline CDR1 and CDR2: KGHDR and SFDVKD. V was clipped by 3 bases and J by 2 bases; unmatched bases: 1. The CDR3 DNA follows: TGTGCCACCAGTGATGGGACAGGGACCTACGAGCAGTACTTC. Translation: CATSDGTGTYEQYF.

This clonotype occurred once. The junction shows a germline mismatch at one end, possibly a read error. This sequence joins TRBV5-1 and TRBJ1-2; a weak D match, TRBD1 (5 bases). The germline CDR1 and CDR2 sequences are SGHRS and YFSETQ. The CDR3 loop spans 14 amino acids. The CDR3 is CASSLGPGTYGYTF. The CDR3, as DNA: TGTGCCAGCAGCTTGGGGCCAGGGACCTATGGCTACACCTTC.

The chain employs TRBV29-1 and TRBJ2-2; D perhaps matches TRBD2 (6 bases). This CDR3 comprises 15 residues. Germline lookup yields CDR1 SQVTM and CDR2 ANQGSEA. The V end lost 4 bases, the J end lost 0 bases, and 12 bases lay between the germline ends. The chain's CDR3 is CSVGSGGANTGELFF. CDR3 sequence (DNA): TGCAGCGTTGGTAGCGGTGGGGCGAACACCGGGGAGCTGTTTTTT.

The chain couples TRBV10-3 to TRBJ2-7; D is perhaps TRBD2 (5 bases). The ends were cut back, 0 bases at V and 0 bases at J, with 9 bases in the middle. CDR1 is ENHRY and CDR2 is SYGVKD in the germline V gene. The length of the CDR3 is 15 residues. The CDR3 DNA is TGTGCCATCAGTGAGTCGGATCGGGGCTCCTACGAGCAGTACGTC. Translated, it gives CAISESDRGSYEQYV.

This clonotype was counted a single time. The chain recombines TRBV29-1 with TRBJ1-1; D remains ambiguous. Per the germline V gene, CDR1 is SQVTM and CDR2 is ANQGSEA. Trimming cost V 4 bases and J 5 bases, with 20 bases left between them. The CDR3 contains 15 residues. This CDR3 reads CSVGIEVLVPTEAFF. The CDR3 bases are TGCAGCGTTGGAATAGAGGTCCTCGTCCCGACTGAAGCTTTCTTT.

This clonotype was recorded many times. This rearrangement joins TRBV9 to TRBJ2-3, with D possibly matching TRBD2 (5 bases). V was pared by 0 bases and J by 6 bases, with 23 bases between. Per the germline V gene, CDR1 is SGDLS and CDR2 is YYNGEE. The CDR3 runs 18 residues. CDR3 bases: TGTGCCAGCAGCGTAGATTCCAAGAGGGCCGAAGGTGGCGATACGCAGTATTTT. Protein product: CASSVDSKRAEGGDTQYF.

V and J are TRBV5-5 and TRBJ2-5; D is unclear. From germline, CDR1 is SGHKS and CDR2 YYEKEE (reference sequence). V lost 0 bases and J lost 2, with 11 bases in between. This CDR3 region has 15 residues. The CDR3 spells CASSLVSYTQETQYF. CDR3 coding DNA: TGTGCCAGCAGCTTGGTGTCGTACACGCAAGAGACCCAGTACTTC.

This clonotype was seen more than once but under ten times. The chain recombines TRBV25-1 with TRBJ2-1; 10 bases match TRBD2. Trimming cost V 6 bases and J 5 bases; bases outside gene matches: 4. The CDR3 length is 14 residues. CDR1 and CDR2 (germline): MGHDK, SYGVNS. The CDR3: CASRASGSHNEQFF. Written as DNA, the CDR3 is TGTGCCAGCAGAGCTAGCGGGAGTCACAATGAGCAGTTCTTC. Supplemented by reference TRBV25-1 and TRBJ2-1, the full variable domain reads EADIYQTPRYLVIGTGKKITLECSQTMGHDKMYWYQQDPGMELHLIHYSYGVNSTEKGDLSSESTVSRIRTEHFPLTLESARPSHTSQYLCASRASGSHNEQFFGPGTRLTVL.

This chain connects TRBV20-1 to TRBJ2-3; 7 nucleotides line up with TRBD2. Germline V gene data show CDR1 as DFQATT and CDR2 as SNEGSKA (reference sequence). CDR3 length equals 14 residues. J lost 1 base, V lost 5 bases, and 6 bases had no gene match. CDR3 loop: CSAGRGSGTDTQYF. CDR3 DNA: TGCAGTGCTGGGCGGGGGTCTGGCACAGATACGCAGTATTTT.

This clonotype was seen only once. This chain connects TRBV19 to TRBJ1-4; D is ambiguous. Germline V gene data show CDR1 as LNHDA and CDR2 as SQIVND (reference sequence). The CDR3 sequence is 15 residues long. V gave up 3 bases and J gave up 5 bases, with 13 bases separating them. The CDR3 loop reads CASSIFMTSNEKLFF. The CDR3 DNA follows: TGTGCCAGTAGTATTTTCATGACATCGAATGAAAAACTGTTTTTT. Based on the CDR3 plus reference TRBV19 and TRBJ1-4, the full variable domain is DGGITQSPKYLFRKEGQNVTLSCEQNLNHDAMYWYRQDPGQGLRLIYYSQIVNDFQKGDIAEGYSVSREKKESFPLTVTSAQKNPTAFYLCASSIFMTSNEKLFFGSGTQLSVL.

This clonotype has at least ten counts. The CDR3 sequence: CASSVGWGPSYEQYF. The CDR3 DNA reads TGTGCCAGCAGCGTAGGTTGGGGGCCCTCCTACGAGCAGTACTTC. This rearrangement joins TRBV9 to TRBJ2-7, with D possibly being TRBD1 (6 bases). There are 15 residues in the CDR3. Looked up from germline, CDR1 is SGDLS and CDR2 is YYNGEE. Trimming took off 0 bases at V and 0 bases at J, with 10 bases between the two ends.

Regarding this clonotype: The germline gene is not matched at one end of the junction; a read error may be the cause. The chain employs TRBV24-1 and TRBJ2-7; D is perhaps TRBD1 (7 bases). There are 18 residues in the CDR3. Germline CDR1 is KGHDR and CDR2 is SFDVKD. The CDR3 nucleotides read TGTGCCAGCAGTTTAGGAACGAGGGCGGGACAGAGAGCCTGCGAGCAGTACTTC. Its protein is CASSLGTRAGQRACEQYF.

This chain joins TRBV9 and TRBJ1-4; D unclear. CDR1 is SGDLS, CDR2 YYNGEE, per germline. The CDR3 sequence is 15 residues long. Trimming left V 0 bases short and J 0 bases short, with 6 bases between. The CDR3: CASSVDVATNEKLFF. The CDR3, as DNA: TGTGCCAGCAGCGTAGATGTAGCAACTAATGAAAAACTGTTTTTT.

As regards this clonotype: The junction differs from germline at one of its ends, possibly a read error. The rearrangement uses TRBV7-3 and TRBJ2-2, with D uncertain. The length of the CDR3 is 14 residues. Looked up from germline, CDR1 is SGHTA and CDR2 is FQGTGA. The chain's CDR3 is CASSLNQNTGELFF. For the CDR3, the DNA is TGTGCTAGCAGCTTAAACCAGAACACCGGGGAGCTGTTTTTT.

The rearrangement links TRBV7-6 to TRBJ2-7, with TRBD1 identical over 9 bases. V gave up 5 bases and J gave up 5 bases; unmatched junction bases: 7. Germline CDR1 reads SGHVS; CDR2 reads FNYEAQ. This CDR3 has 14 residues. The DNA of the CDR3 is TGTGCCAGCAGCCCAGGACAGGGGAGGCACGAGCAGTACTTC. Protein sequence: CASSPGQGRHEQYF.

The chain employs TRBV7-9 and TRBJ2-7, with D perhaps TRBD1 (5 bases). The germline CDR1 and CDR2 sequences are SEHNR and FQNEAQ (reference sequence). V was shortened by 5 bases and J by 7 bases, with 18 bases between the two germline ends. The CDR3 spans 14 residues. The CDR3 coding sequence is TGTGCCAGCAGCACCCCGACAGAATTCAAGGAGCAGTACTTC. This sequence encodes CASSTPTEFKEQYF. The full variable domain, in which reference TRBV7-9 and TRBJ2-7 provide the parts outside the CDR3, is DTGVSQNPRHKITKRGQNVTFRCDPISEHNRLYWYRQTLGQGPEFLTYFQNEAQLEKSRLLSDRFSAERPKGSFSTLEIQRTEQGDSAMYLCASSTPTEFKEQYFGPGTRLTVT.

The chain joins TRBV12-3 or TRBV12-4 to TRBJ2-5, with D possibly matching TRBD2 (6 bases). V lost 6 bases to trimming and J lost 5 bases, with 16 bases between them. The CDR3 runs 14 residues. CDR3 DNA sequence: TGTGCCAGCAGCCGGGCGGGAACAAGGGAGACCCAGTACTTC. This translates into CASSRAGTRETQYF.